What follows describes a single T cell receptor beta chain. This entry belongs to a study of CD8 T cells in Susac syndrome. There are 15 residues in the CDR3. Trimming took off 8 bases at V and 0 bases at J, with 17 bases between the two ends. CDR1 and CDR2 (germline): LNHDA, SQIVND (reference sequence). Random-hexamer reverse transcription was applied to about 0.45 to 1 ug RNA. TCRdb reprocessed the immunoSEQ multiplex PCR reads via MiXCR and lists one record per CDR3 protein. Of fewer than 150,000 distinct CDR3 sequences listed, around 94% are singletons. V and J are TRBV19 and TRBJ2-7; possible D gene TRBD2, 5 bases. The sequenced sample was CD4+ T cells from PBMCs. The TCR comes from a human donor with multiple sclerosis. CDR3 sequence (DNA): TGTGCCAGTCTTTGCGTCTGGGAGCTCTCCTACGAGCAGTACTTC. Amino acids: CASLCVWELSYEQYF.